This T cell receptor beta chain came from a study of blood T cell repertoires in COVID-19. Clones were read by immunoSEQ multiplex PCR, and TCRdb kept only the in-frame ones, dropping some. Among 200,000 to 300,000 clones listed, approximately 86% were seen once. V gave up 5 bases and J gave up 8 bases, with 11 bases separating them. Germline V gives CDR1 DFQATT, CDR2 SNEGSKA (reference sequence). The CDR3 spans 11 residues. This TCR was recovered from a woman aged 55 to 70 with COVID-19, enrolled during active disease. The V gene is TRBV20-1, the J gene TRBJ2-3; D is unresolved. The sequenced sample consisted of peripheral blood. The CDR3 region is CSAPVEITQYF. In nucleotides, the CDR3 is TGCAGTGCTCCGGTCGAAATTACGCAGTATTTT.